These T cell receptor beta chains were read from a single sample in a study of OX40 agonist ivuxolimab in advanced cancers. The table came from immunoSEQ multiplex PCR; TCRdb's copy has only in-frame clones and leaves some out. The data contain roughly 70,000 clones, 80% to 90% of them singletons. The sequenced sample was CD4+ or CD8+ T cells sorted from blood, obtained in a trial of the OX40 agonist ivuxolimab. The origin of the receptors is an adult with an advanced solid tumor such as melanoma, head and neck, liver or kidney cancer. Both conserved end residues are trimmed from each CDR3. A D gene is named only where the DNA matches it firmly.

d_call j_call v_call cdr3_aa
. TRBJ1-2 TRBV29-1 SVDLHSGLGYT
. TRBJ1-5 TRBV6-6 ASSYGGANQPQH
TRBD2 TRBJ2-5 TRBV4-1 ASSQVSPASGKQETQY
. TRBJ2-1 TRBV28 ASRGYGSSYNEQF
TRBD1 TRBJ2-1 TRBV5-1 ASSLAQGQGDEQF
. TRBJ1-5 TRBV7-2 ASALGGGRGNQPQH
. TRBJ2-7 TRBV19 ASSIQGKGEQY
. TRBJ2-3 TRBV7-9 ASSLGRSTDTQY
. TRBJ1-2 TRBV30 AWSVTNYGYT
. TRBJ2-1 TRBV1 TSSHSRQSNEQF
. TRBJ2-7 TRBV6-5 ASRPGTMGAEQY
. TRBJ1-4 TRBV28 ASSLPGRLMF
. TRBJ2-1 TRBV6-1 ASSERVREQF
. TRBJ2-3 TRBV5-1 ASSLEARVTDTQY
TRBD1 TRBJ2-1 TRBV11-1 ASSFGQVANNEQF
TRBD2 TRBJ2-7 TRBV28 ASSSAGVGEQY
TRBD1 TRBJ2-1 TRBV18 ASSPTKTGAQSSYNEQF
TRBD1 TRBJ2-7 TRBV7-9 ASSVTGGSLSYEQY
TRBD1 TRBJ1-5 TRBV7-2 ASSFGDRGSNQPQH
. TRBJ2-1 TRBV7-2 ASSPQAEGGNEQF
. TRBJ1-1 TRBV5-5 ASSSQDWGMNTEAF
TRBD1 TRBJ2-6 TRBV5-1 ASSLLGQGAGANVLT
. TRBJ1-2 TRBV30 AWSVGRTSPGYT
. TRBJ1-5 TRBV6-6 ASSYRSSSMAQH
TRBD2 TRBJ2-1 TRBV14 ASSQTSAYNEQF
. TRBJ2-7 TRBV29-1 SGTQGGNGEQY
TRBD2 TRBJ2-1 TRBV10-1 ASSESLTSGSYNEQF
. TRBJ1-5 TRBV2 ASSEANPDNQPQH
. TRBJ2-3 TRBV5-1 ASSLLQSTDTQY
TRBD1 TRBJ2-7 TRBV29-1 SAGQGGYEQY
TRBD1 TRBJ2-5 TRBV10-3 AISPESGQGPQETQY
. TRBJ1-1 TRBV7-2 ASSLEGGRTEAF
TRBD1 TRBJ1-1 TRBV6-6 ASTPGQPFNTEAF
TRBD1 TRBJ2-3 TRBV29-1 SVDWTGGTDTQY
TRBD2 TRBJ2-1 TRBV28 AAVPGLAGLNEQF
. TRBJ1-3 TRBV4-1 ASSQDRYSGNTIY
TRBD2 TRBJ2-1 TRBV5-1 ASSLTSGRAGYNEQF
. TRBJ1-2 TRBV5-1 ASSYDSAYGYT
. TRBJ1-2 TRBV6-5 ASSSIGPVMSNGYT
. TRBJ2-7 TRBV11-3 ASSFGSRD
. TRBJ1-1 TRBV19 ASSPRGGQNTEAF
TRBD1 TRBJ2-1 TRBV18 ASSPPGTGGYNEQF